This record looks at one TCR beta chain sequence and its context. Antigen unknown. The sample originates from a study of T cells expressing NK-cell markers. Background on the study: The eight sequenced donors comprised seven who were HCMV-seropositive and one who was seronegative.

Study-wide results and caveats: Nothing established the HCMV specificity of expanded NKG2C+ T cell clones. These clonotypes additionally ranked first within the CD3+CD56-NKG2C+ fraction of a few donors. As a fraction of CD8+ T cells, dominant NKG2C+ clonotypes reached roughly 1.0-7.5% in roughly 6 donors.

TCRdb reprocessed the 5' RACE reads, with one entry per CDR3 protein and no DNA. Reported are more than 250,000 distinct CDR3 sequences; the ten largest clones contain approximately 0.42%. The sequence derives from a man younger than 30 in good health. The specimen sequenced was blood T cells: a sorted CD56 or NKG2C T cell subset, CD4+ or CD8+ T cells, or bulk PBMC T cells (not recorded which).

The CDR3 spells CASSTWGQASTDTQYF. The V call is TRBV19, the J call TRBJ2-3; with no DNA, the TCRdb D assignment of TRBD1 cannot be verified. There are 16 residues in the CDR3. Germline-derived CDR1 and CDR2 are LNHDA and SQIVND (reference sequence). The whole variable domain, remainder taken from reference TRBV19 and TRBJ2-3, is DGGITQSPKYLFRKEGQNVTLSCEQNLNHDAMYWYRQDPGQGLRLIYYSQIVNDFQKGDIAEGYSVSREKKESFPLTVTSAQKNPTAFYLCASSTWGQASTDTQYFGPGTRLTVL.